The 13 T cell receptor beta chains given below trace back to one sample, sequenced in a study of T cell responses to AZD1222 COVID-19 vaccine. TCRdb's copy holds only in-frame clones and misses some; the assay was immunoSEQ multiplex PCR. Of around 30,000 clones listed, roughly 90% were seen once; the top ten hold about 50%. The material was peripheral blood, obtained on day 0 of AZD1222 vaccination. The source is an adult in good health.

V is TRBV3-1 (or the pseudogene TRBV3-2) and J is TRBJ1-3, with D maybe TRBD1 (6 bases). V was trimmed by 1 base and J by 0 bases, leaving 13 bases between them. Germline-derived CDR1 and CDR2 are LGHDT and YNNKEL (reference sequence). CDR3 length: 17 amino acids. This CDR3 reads CASSQGTGFNSGNTIYF. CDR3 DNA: TGTGCCAGCAGCCAAGGTACAGGGTTTAACTCTGGAAACACCATATATTTT.

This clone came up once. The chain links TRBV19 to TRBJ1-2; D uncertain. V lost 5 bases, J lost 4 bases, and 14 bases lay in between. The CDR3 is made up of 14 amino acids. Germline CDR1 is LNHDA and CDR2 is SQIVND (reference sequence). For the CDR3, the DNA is TGTGCCAGTAGTCCCAGAATTCCCTCCTATGGCTACACCTTC. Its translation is CASSPRIPSYGYTF.

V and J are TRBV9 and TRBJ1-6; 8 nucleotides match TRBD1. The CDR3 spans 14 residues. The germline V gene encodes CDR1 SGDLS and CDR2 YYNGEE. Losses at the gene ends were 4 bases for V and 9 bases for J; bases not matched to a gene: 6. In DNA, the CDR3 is TGTGCCAGCAGCTTCGGACAGGGAGGTTCACCCCTCCACTTT. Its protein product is CASSFGQGGSPLHF.

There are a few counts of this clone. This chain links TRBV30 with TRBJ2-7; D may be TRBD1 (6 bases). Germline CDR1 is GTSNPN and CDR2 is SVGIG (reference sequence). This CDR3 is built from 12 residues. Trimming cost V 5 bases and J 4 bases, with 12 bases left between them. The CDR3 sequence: CAWATGGYEQYF. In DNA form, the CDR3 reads TGTGCCTGGGCGACAGGTGGGTACGAGCAGTACTTC.

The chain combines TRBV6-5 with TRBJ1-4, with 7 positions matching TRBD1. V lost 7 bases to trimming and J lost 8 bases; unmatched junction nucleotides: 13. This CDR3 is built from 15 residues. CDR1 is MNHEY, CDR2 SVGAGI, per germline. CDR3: CASTEKGAQEEKLFF. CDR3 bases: TGTGCCAGCACGGAAAAGGGGGCCCAGGAGGAAAAACTGTTTTTT.

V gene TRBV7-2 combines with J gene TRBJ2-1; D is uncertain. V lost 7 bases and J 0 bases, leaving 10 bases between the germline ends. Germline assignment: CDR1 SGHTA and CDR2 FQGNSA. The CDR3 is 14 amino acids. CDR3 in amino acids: CASTGYSSYNEQFF. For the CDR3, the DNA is TGTGCCAGCACCGGGTATAGCTCCTACAATGAGCAGTTCTTC.

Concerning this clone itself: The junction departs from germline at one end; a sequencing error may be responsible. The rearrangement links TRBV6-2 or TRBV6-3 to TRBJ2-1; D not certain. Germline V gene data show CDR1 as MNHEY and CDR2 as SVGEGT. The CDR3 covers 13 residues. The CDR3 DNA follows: TGTGCCAGCAGTCCCCCCAATTTTGCTGAGAAGTTCTTC. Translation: CASSPPNFAEKFF.

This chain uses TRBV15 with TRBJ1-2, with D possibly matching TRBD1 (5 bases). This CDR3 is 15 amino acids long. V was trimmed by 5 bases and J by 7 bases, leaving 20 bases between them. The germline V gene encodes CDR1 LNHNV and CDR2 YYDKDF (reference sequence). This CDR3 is CATSRIKTGLGGYTF. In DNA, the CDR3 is TGTGCCACCAGCCGCATAAAAACAGGATTGGGTGGCTACACCTTC. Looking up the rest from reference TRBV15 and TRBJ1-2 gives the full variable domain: DAMVIQNPRYQVTQFGKPVTLSCSQTLNHNVMYWYQQKSSQAPKLLFHYYDKDFNNEADTPDNFQSRRPNTSFCFLDIRSPGLGDTAMYLCATSRIKTGLGGYTFGSGTRLTVV.

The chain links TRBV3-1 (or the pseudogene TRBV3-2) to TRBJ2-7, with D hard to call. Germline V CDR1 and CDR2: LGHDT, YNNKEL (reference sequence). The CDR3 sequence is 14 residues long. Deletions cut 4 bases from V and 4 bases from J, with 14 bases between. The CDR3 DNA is TGTGCCAGCAGCCGCACCAAATACCCATACGAGCAGTACTTC. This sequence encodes CASSRTKYPYEQYF.

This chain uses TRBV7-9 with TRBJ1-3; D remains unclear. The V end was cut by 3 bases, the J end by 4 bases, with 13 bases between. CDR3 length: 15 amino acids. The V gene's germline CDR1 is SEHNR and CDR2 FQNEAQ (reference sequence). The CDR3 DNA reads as TGTGCCAGCAGCTTTGGGTCCGCCCAAGGAAACACCATATATTTT. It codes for CASSFGSAQGNTIYF.

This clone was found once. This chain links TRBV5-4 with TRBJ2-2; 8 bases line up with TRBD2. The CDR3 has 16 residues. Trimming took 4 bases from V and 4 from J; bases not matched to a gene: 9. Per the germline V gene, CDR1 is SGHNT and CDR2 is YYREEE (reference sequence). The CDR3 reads CASSPTSGGRTGELFF. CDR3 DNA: TGTGCCAGCAGCCCCACCAGCGGGGGCCGCACCGGGGAGCTGTTTTTT. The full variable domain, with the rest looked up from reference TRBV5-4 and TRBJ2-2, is ETGVTQSPTHLIKTRGQQVTLRCSSQSGHNTVSWYQQALGQGPQFIFQYYREEENGRGNFPPRFSGLQFPNYSSELNVNALELDDSALYLCASSPTSGGRTGELFFGEGSRLTVL.

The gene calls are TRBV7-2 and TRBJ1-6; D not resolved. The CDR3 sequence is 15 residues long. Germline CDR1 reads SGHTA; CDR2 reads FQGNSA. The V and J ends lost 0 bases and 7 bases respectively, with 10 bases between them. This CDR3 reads CASSLAAQPNSPLHF. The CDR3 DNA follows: TGTGCCAGCAGCTTAGCGGCACAGCCCAATTCACCCCTCCACTTT.

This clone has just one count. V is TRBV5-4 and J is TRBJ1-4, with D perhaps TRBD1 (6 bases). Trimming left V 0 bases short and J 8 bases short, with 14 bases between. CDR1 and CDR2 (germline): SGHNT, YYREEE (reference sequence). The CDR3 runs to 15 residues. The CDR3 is CASSLGASRGEKLFF. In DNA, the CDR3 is TGTGCCAGCAGCTTGGGGGCGAGCAGGGGAGAAAAACTGTTTTTT.